A few counts support the clone carrying this T cell receptor (beta chain). The data were taken from a study of blood T cell repertoires in COVID-19. In the authors' methods: Amplified reference gene primers provided the basis for estimating nucleated cell counts. Only in-frame clones appear in the TCRdb table, and some are missing; sequencing was by immunoSEQ multiplex PCR. V, J and clone size were drawn from that table, and D and trimming were deduced from the DNA. The sample includes over 70,000 clones, approximately 86% of them seen just once. From germline, CDR1 is MGHDK and CDR2 SYGVNS. After removal of 5 bases from V and 2 bases from J, the junction contained 5 bases not matched to a gene. The CDR3 covers 15 residues.

The source material was peripheral blood. The source of this sequence is a human donor in a cohort sampled during active COVID-19. This rearrangement joins TRBV25-1 to TRBJ2-2; 7 positions agree with TRBD1. Here the CDR3 DNA reads TGTGCCAGCAGTAGACAGGGAGTCAACACCGGGGAGCTGTTTTTT. This translates into CASSRQGVNTGELFF.